This record looks at one TCR beta chain sequence and its context. As yet, its antigen is unknown. The data were taken from a study of T cells in narcolepsy. Study information: Donors had narcolepsy type 1 or type 2, or were healthy controls.

Notes on the study in general: Comparing one patient's CSF and blood CD4+ clonotypes highlighted HCRT- and TRIB2-specific autoreactive clonotypes. Blood of same and different patients, but not healthy controls, reportedly held recurring autoreactive clonotypes. Some memory CD4+ repertoires had no autoreactive clone sequences.

The ends were cut back, 0 bases at V and 6 bases at J, with 16 bases in the middle. Germline-derived CDR1 and CDR2 are SGDLS and YYNGEE. CDR3 length equals 15 residues. The method was immunoSEQ multiplex PCR; TCRdb's version includes in-frame clones alone and lacks a portion of them. The sample lists about 40,000 clones; about 87% were seen once. The chain is built from TRBV9 and TRBJ2-7; D is perhaps TRBD2 (6 bases). Sequenced input: CD45RA- memory CD4+ T cells from PBMCs. This sequence was found in a human donor with narcolepsy. The CDR3 here is CASSVDGSGPGEQYF. CDR3 nucleotides: TGTGCCAGCAGCGTAGATGGAAGCGGGCCCGGCGAGCAGTACTTC.